This is a list of T cell receptor beta chains from one sample in a study of metastatic and nonmetastatic thyroid tumors. TCRdb reprocessed the PCR reads using MiXCR. The table has thousands of clones, 30% to 40% seen once. Sequencing was carried out using adjacent normal tissue. The receptors shown here come from a male donor with papillary thyroid cancer or a benign thyroid nodule (not recorded which). Some clones in this sample may be carry-over from other donors' samples. Each CDR3 is given with its conserved first and last residue. A D gene is named only where the DNA matches it firmly. Clone size is given for some rows only: seen once, a few or many times, or a class if the clone is expanded.

d_call,v_call,j_call,clone_size,cdr3_aa,cdr3_nt
TRBD1,TRBV10-3,TRBJ2-7,.,CAAASGTGTYEQYF,TGTGCCGCCGCTTCCGGGACAGGGACCTACGAGCAGTACTTC
TRBD2,TRBV15,TRBJ2-3,few,CAIRDTLAGAEADTQYF,TGTGCCATCAGAGATACCCTAGCGGGAGCCGAGGCGGATACGCAGTATTTT
TRBD1,TRBV6-2/TRBV6-3,TRBJ1-5,.,CASSPRTGREVLSNQPQHF,TGTGCCAGCAGTCCCAGGACAGGTCGTGAAGTGTTGAGCAATCAGCCCCAGCATTTT
TRBD2,TRBV20-1,TRBJ2-7,many,CSADMTSGSEQYF,TGCAGTGCTGACATGACTAGCGGGAGCGAGCAGTACTTC
.,TRBV7-2,TRBJ1-1,.,CASSFLYTEAFF,TGTGCCAGCAGCTTTTTATATACTGAAGCTTTCTTT
TRBD2,TRBV5-1,TRBJ2-7,few,CASSLVALAGPYEQYF,TGCGCCAGCAGCTTGGTAGCACTAGCGGGGCCCTACGAGCAGTACTTC
.,TRBV20-1,TRBJ2-1,.,CSARGDEYNEQFF,TGCAGTGCTAGGGGGGACGAGTACAATGAGCAGTTCTTC
.,TRBV6-1,TRBJ2-6,few,CASSEGGSGANVLTF,TGTGCCAGCAGTGAAGGGGGCTCTGGTGCCAACGTCCTGACTTTC
TRBD1,TRBV2,TRBJ1-2,.,CASRGQGAQDYGYTF,TGTGCCAGCAGAGGACAGGGGGCGCAAGACTATGGCTACACCTTC
.,TRBV19,TRBJ2-7,.,CASSIGEGDEQYF,TGTGCCAGTAGTATAGGGGAAGGGGACGAGCAGTACTTC
TRBD2,TRBV13,TRBJ2-3,.,CASSSGLAPTDTQYF,TGTGCCAGCAGCTCGGGACTAGCGCCCACAGATACGCAGTATTTT
TRBD1,TRBV10-3,TRBJ2-1,few,CAIRGTGGYNEQFF,TGTGCCATCAGAGGGACAGGGGGCTACAATGAGCAGTTCTTC
.,TRBV12-3/TRBV12-4,TRBJ2-7,few,CASGTSRNYEQYF,TGTGCCAGCGGGACTTCACGAAACTACGAGCAGTACTTC
TRBD1,TRBV2,TRBJ1-5,few,CASTEGTGGLPQHF,TGTGCCAGCACCGAAGGGACAGGGGGCCTGCCCCAGCATTTT
.,TRBV7-8,TRBJ2-3,.,CASSPRDGLSDTQYF,TGTGCCAGCAGCCCCCGGGACGGCCTTTCAGATACGCAGTATTTT
.,TRBV12-3/TRBV12-4,TRBJ1-6,few,CASSLVWTAISSSPLHF,TGTGCCAGCAGCTTAGTATGGACAGCAATTTCCAGTTCACCCCTCCACTTT
TRBD1,TRBV16,TRBJ2-7,.,CASRPGTGYEQYF,TGTGCCAGCAGACCCGGGACAGGCTACGAGCAGTACTTC
.,TRBV30,TRBJ1-4,.,CAWSFASNEKLVF,TGTGCCTGGAGTTTTGCGTCCAATGAAAAACTGGTTTTT
.,TRBV5-1,TRBJ2-7,.,CASSRDNYEQYF,TGCGCCAGCAGTAGGGACAACTACGAGCAGTACTTC
TRBD1,TRBV20-1,TRBJ2-7,.,CSARQGQGAYEQYF,TGCAGTGCTAGACAGGGACAGGGGGCCTACGAGCAGTACTTC
.,TRBV20-1,TRBJ1-1,medium-sized,CSARVFAGMNTEAFF,TGCAGTGCTAGAGTCTTTGCAGGGATGAACACCGAAGCTTTCTTT
.,TRBV11-3,TRBJ2-1,.,CASSLRMVYNEQLF,TGTGCCAGCAGCTTAAGGATGGTATACAATGAGCAGCTCTTC
.,TRBV27,TRBJ1-2,few,CASSLVADSFYYTF,TGTGCCAGCAGTTTAGTAGCGGATTCCTTTTACTACACCTTC
.,TRBV4-2,TRBJ2-6,.,CASSPDTSSGANVLTF,TGTGCCAGCAGCCCAGACACTAGCTCAGGGGCCAACGTCCTGACTTTC
.,TRBV7-2,TRBJ1-5,few,CASRLDSASNQPQHF,TGTGCCAGCAGATTGGACAGCGCTAGCAATCAGCCCCAGCATTTT